Detailed here is one T cell receptor (beta chain). Its matching antigen is unknown. Trimming took 0 bases from V and 3 from J, leaving 10 bases between them. Germline assignment: CDR1 SGDLS and CDR2 YYNGEE. The length of the CDR3 is 14 residues. These data belong to a study of CD8+ T cells in alopecia areata. Findings of the study overall: Scalp data also include sequences from resident alphabeta T cells of normal skin. Scalp lesions, especially in alopecia totalis/universalis, had higher clonality than normal scalp. Patients showed less clear TCR sequence sharing than mice, possibly partly because of HLA diversity.

CD4+ and CD8+ T cells were sorted from PBMCs. The sequencing template was cDNA reverse transcribed from extracted RNA. The data were produced by immunoSEQ multiplex PCR, yet TCRdb's version contains in-frame clones alone and is incomplete. The sample contains 150,000 to 200,000 clones, around 57% of which appear only once. The genes are TRBV9 and TRBJ2-7; possible D gene TRBD2, 6 bases. The receptor was isolated from a human donor in good health. Sequencing input: CD4+ T cells sorted from blood. CDR3 in amino acids: CASSVGEGLYEQYF. CDR3 DNA sequence: TGTGCCAGCAGCGTAGGAGAGGGACTCTACGAGCAGTACTTC.